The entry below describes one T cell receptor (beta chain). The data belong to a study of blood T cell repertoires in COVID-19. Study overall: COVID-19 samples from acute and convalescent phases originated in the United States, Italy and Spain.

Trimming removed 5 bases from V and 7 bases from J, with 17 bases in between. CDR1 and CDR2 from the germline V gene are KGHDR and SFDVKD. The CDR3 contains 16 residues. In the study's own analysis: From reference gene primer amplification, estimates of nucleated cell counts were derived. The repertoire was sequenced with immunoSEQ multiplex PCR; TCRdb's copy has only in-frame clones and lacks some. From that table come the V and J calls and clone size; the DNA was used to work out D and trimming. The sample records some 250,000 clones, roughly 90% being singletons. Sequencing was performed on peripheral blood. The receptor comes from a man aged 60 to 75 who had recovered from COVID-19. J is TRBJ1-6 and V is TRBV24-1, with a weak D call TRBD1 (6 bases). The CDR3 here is CATSAGGDKKNSPLHF. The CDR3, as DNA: TGTGCCACCAGTGCCGGGGGGGACAAGAAAAATTCACCCCTCCACTTT.